The clone carrying this TCR beta chain came up a few times. TCRdb keeps only in-frame clones here, not all; method: immunoSEQ multiplex PCR. Among tens of thousands of clones listed, more than 85% were seen once. This CDR3 contains 16 residues. V dropped 7 bases and J dropped 7; count of bases not matched to a gene: 10. CDR1 is SGHVS and CDR2 is FNYEAQ in the germline V gene. The data originate from a study of T cell changes during pregnancy in multiple sclerosis. This TCR derives from a female donor with multiple sclerosis, enrolled in a pregnancy study. This rearrangement joins TRBV7-6 to TRBJ2-1; 13 bases match TRBD2. Sequenced here: peripheral blood, sampled before pregnancy. The CDR3 spells CASTQLAGGDGNEQFF. CDR3 DNA sequence: TGTGCCAGCACCCAACTAGCGGGGGGGGACGGGAATGAGCAGTTCTTC.